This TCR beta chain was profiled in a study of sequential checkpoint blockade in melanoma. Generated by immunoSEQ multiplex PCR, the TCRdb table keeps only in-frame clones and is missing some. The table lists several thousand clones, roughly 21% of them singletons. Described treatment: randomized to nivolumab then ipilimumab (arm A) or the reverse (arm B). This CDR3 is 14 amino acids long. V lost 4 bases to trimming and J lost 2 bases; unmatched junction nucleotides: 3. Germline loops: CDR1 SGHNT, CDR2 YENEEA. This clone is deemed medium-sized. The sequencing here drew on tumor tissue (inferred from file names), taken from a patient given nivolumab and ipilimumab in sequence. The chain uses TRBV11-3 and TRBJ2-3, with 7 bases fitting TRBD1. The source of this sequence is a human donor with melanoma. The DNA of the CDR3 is TGTGCCAGCAGCTCACAGGGGCACACAGATACGCAGTATTTT. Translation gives CASSSQGHTDTQYF.